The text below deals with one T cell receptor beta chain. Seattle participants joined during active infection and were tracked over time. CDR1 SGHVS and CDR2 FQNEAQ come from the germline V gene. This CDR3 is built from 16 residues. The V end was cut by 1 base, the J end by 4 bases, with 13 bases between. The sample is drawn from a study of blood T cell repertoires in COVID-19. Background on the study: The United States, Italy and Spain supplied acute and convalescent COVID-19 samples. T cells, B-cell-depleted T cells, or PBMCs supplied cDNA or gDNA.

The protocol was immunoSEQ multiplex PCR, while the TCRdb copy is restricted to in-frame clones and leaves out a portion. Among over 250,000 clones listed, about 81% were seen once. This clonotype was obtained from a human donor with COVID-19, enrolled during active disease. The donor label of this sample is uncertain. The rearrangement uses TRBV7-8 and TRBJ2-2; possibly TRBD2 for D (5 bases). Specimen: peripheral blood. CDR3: CASSLVNVAGTGELFF. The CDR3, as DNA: TGTGCCAGCAGCTTAGTTAATGTGGCGGGCACCGGGGAGCTGTTTTTT. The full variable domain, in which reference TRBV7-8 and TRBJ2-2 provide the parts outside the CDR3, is GAGVSQSPRYKVAKRGQDVALRCDPISGHVSLFWYQQALGQGPEFLTYFQNEAQLDKSGLPSDRFFAERPEGSVSTLKIQRTQQEDSAVYLCASSLVNVAGTGELFFGEGSRLTVL.